The 32 T cell receptor beta chains reported below all come from one sample, sequenced in a study of CD8 T cells in Susac syndrome. The authors reverse transcribed 0.5 to 1 ug RNA with random hexamers. TCRdb re-called the immunoSEQ multiplex PCR reads with MiXCR, one entry per CDR3 protein. The profile covers fewer than 85,000 distinct CDR3 sequences, with around 95% appearing a single time and about 0.45% taken by the ten largest. Specimen: CD8+ T cells from PBMCs. The source is a human donor with Susac syndrome.

The V gene is TRBV4-1, the J gene TRBJ2-7; no firm D call. V dropped 4 bases and J dropped 4 bases, with 11 bases sitting between them. The germline V gene encodes CDR1 MGHRA and CDR2 YSYEKL. The CDR3 spans 13 residues. This CDR3 reads CASSREERYEQYF. As DNA, the CDR3 is TGCGCCAGCAGCCGAGAGGAGAGGTACGAGCAGTACTTC.

V usage is TRBV4-1 and J usage is TRBJ1-1, with D possibly being TRBD1 (6 bases). CDR1 and CDR2 from the germline V gene are MGHRA and YSYEKL. CDR3 length: 12 residues. V lost 4 bases, J lost 11 bases, and 14 bases lay in between. CDR3 in amino acids: CASSRTDMDAFF. The DNA for the CDR3 is TGCGCCAGCAGCCGGACAGACATGGATGCTTTCTTT.

The CDR3 protein is CSVEDLQRGGSNTEAFF. In DNA form, the CDR3 reads TGCAGCGTTGAAGATCTTCAGAGGGGGGGCTCTAACACTGAAGCTTTCTTT. The rearrangement links TRBV29-1 to TRBJ1-1, with D possibly TRBD1 on 6 matching bases. Trimming left V 0 bases short and J 2 bases short, with 19 bases between. Germline loops: CDR1 SQVTM, CDR2 ANQGSEA. This CDR3 region has 17 residues.

The chain is built from TRBV7-8 and TRBJ2-1, with TRBD2 identical over 9 bases. Germline CDR1 SGHVS, CDR2 FQNEAQ. This CDR3 comprises 17 residues. Trimming cost V 1 base and J 7 bases; bases outside gene matches: 11. CDR3 sequence reads: CASSLGLPSGRWNEQFF. The CDR3 bases are TGTGCCAGCAGCTTAGGCCTGCCGAGCGGGAGGTGGAATGAGCAGTTCTTC.

In DNA form, the CDR3 reads TGTGCCACCGAAATGACAGGGGCCGACCAAGAGACCCAGTACTTC. Translating gives CATEMTGADQETQYF. J is TRBJ2-5 and V is TRBV2; 8 nucleotides align to TRBD1. The CDR3 extends over 15 amino acids. V lost 10 bases and J lost 0; bases outside the gene matches: 10. Germline V CDR1 and CDR2: SNHLY, FYNNEI.

This clonotype was seen once. The gene calls are TRBV6-5 and TRBJ2-2; D may be TRBD1 (6 bases). Per germline, CDR1 MNHEY and CDR2 SVGAGI. This CDR3 is built from 16 residues. Between the trimmed V and J ends, which lost 2 bases and 6 bases, there was a span of 16 bases. CDR3 nucleotides: TGTGCCAGCAGTTACACTGGACAGAGGAATGCCGGGGAGCTGTTTTTT. Its translation: CASSYTGQRNAGELFF.

V usage is TRBV7-9 and J usage is TRBJ2-5; 7 nucleotides align to TRBD1. Germline values: CDR1 SEHNR, CDR2 FQNEAQ (reference sequence). The CDR3 is 14 amino acids. After removal of 5 bases from V and 2 bases from J, the junction contained 5 bases not matched to a gene. The CDR3 reads CASSDGTDQETQYF. The CDR3 coding sequence is TGTGCCAGCAGCGACGGGACAGATCAAGAGACCCAGTACTTC.

The rearrangement uses TRBV29-1 and TRBJ2-7; D not resolved. Per the germline V gene, CDR1 is SQVTM and CDR2 is ANQGSEA. The CDR3 sequence is 14 residues long. V gave up 4 bases and J gave up 3 bases, with 16 bases separating them. The CDR3 here is CSVAGQGSYYEQYF. The CDR3 DNA follows: TGCAGCGTTGCCGGCCAAGGATCCTACTACGAGCAGTACTTC.

This sequence joins TRBV19 and TRBJ2-1; no reliable D call. The CDR3 is 15 amino acids. V lost 2 bases and J lost 7, with 15 bases in between. CDR1 is LNHDA, CDR2 SQIVND, per germline (reference sequence). CDR3 bases: TGTGCCAGTAGTATATATCTGGCAAGCCTGAATGAGCAGTTCTTC. Amino acid sequence: CASSIYLASLNEQFF.

This clonotype was detected once. Its ends do not fully match the called genes, so a read error is possible. The DNA for the CDR3 is TGTGCTAGCAGCTCGCGGGACAGGGGGCTAGATGGCTACACCTTC. Translating gives CASSSRDRGLDGYTF. The chain links TRBV7-7 to TRBJ1-2, with 12 nucleotides matching TRBD1. The germline V gene has CDR1 SSHAT and CDR2 FNYEAQ (reference sequence). The CDR3 has 15 amino acids.

The chain has TRBV20-1 and TRBJ2-1, with 11 bases that match TRBD2. The CDR3 consists of 16 residues. The J segment lost 5 bases and the V segment lost 4 bases, leaving 10 bases of the junction unmatched. In germline, CDR1 is DFQATT, CDR2 SNEGSKA (reference sequence). The CDR3 loop reads CSANKIAGGLDNEQFF. The CDR3 region has the DNA TGCAGTGCTAATAAAATAGCGGGAGGGCTCGACAATGAGCAGTTCTTC.

The chain links TRBV16 to TRBJ2-7; 8 nucleotides line up with TRBD2. Germline V gene lookup returns CDR1 KGHSY and CDR2 FQNENV. This CDR3 comprises 14 residues. V was pared by 6 bases and J by 5 bases, with 9 bases of the junction left unmatched. In nucleotides, the CDR3 is TGTGCCAGCAGTCAAAGCGGGGGAAGTGACGAGCAGTACTTC. Translating gives CASSQSGGSDEQYF. The whole variable domain, filled in from reference TRBV16 and TRBJ2-7, reads GEEVAQTPKHLVRGEGQKAKLYCAPIKGHSYVFWYQQVLKNEFKFLISFQNENVFDETGMPKERFSAKCLPNSPCSLEIQATKLEDSAVYFCASSQSGGSDEQYFGPGTRLTVT.

This clonotype was detected only once. The CDR3 loop is CSVDPGEGTYEQYF. The DNA for the CDR3 is TGCAGCGTTGATCCGGGGGAAGGCACCTACGAGCAGTACTTC. The chain combines TRBV29-1 with TRBJ2-7; weak D call: TRBD2 (6 bases). Germline V gene lookup returns CDR1 SQVTM and CDR2 ANQGSEA. The length of the CDR3 is 14 residues. V shed 3 bases and J shed 2 bases, with 14 bases lying between them.

The V call is TRBV7-9, the J call TRBJ2-7; possible D gene TRBD2, 5 bases. V was clipped by 8 bases and J by 3 bases, with 8 bases between them. This CDR3 is built from 11 residues. The germline V gene encodes CDR1 SEHNR and CDR2 FQNEAQ (reference sequence). CDR3 sequence reads: CASARDYEQYF. The CDR3 coding sequence is TGTGCCAGCGCGAGGGACTACGAGCAGTACTTC.

This chain uses TRBV20-1 with TRBJ2-7, with D perhaps being TRBD1 or TRBD2 (5 bases each). The germline V and J ends were trimmed by 5 bases and 2 bases, with 16 bases remaining between them. In germline, CDR1 is DFQATT, CDR2 SNEGSKA (reference sequence). The length of the CDR3 is 14 residues. The CDR3 is CSARRRGSPYEQYF. The CDR3 DNA reads TGCAGTGCTCGGAGACGGGGCAGCCCCTACGAGCAGTACTTC.

This sequence joins TRBV9 and TRBJ2-5; 10 bases agree with TRBD2. Germline trimming cut 3 bases from V and 1 base from J; bases unmatched to any gene: 6. Germline lookup yields CDR1 SGDLS and CDR2 YYNGEE. The CDR3 is made up of 16 amino acids. The CDR3 reads CASSAGLAEIQETQYF. The CDR3, as DNA: TGTGCCAGCAGCGCCGGACTAGCGGAGATCCAAGAGACCCAGTACTTC.

The rearrangement joins TRBV19 to TRBJ2-7, with D possibly matching TRBD2 (6 bases). CDR3 length equals 14 residues. Germline V lookup: CDR1 LNHDA, CDR2 SQIVND (reference sequence). The germline V and J ends were trimmed by 2 bases and 6 bases, with 14 bases remaining between them. CDR3 bases: TGTGCCAGTAGTATAATGGGACTGGGGGGCGAGCAGTACTTC. Translation gives CASSIMGLGGEQYF. Using reference TRBV19 and TRBJ2-7 for the parts outside the CDR3, the full variable domain is DGGITQSPKYLFRKEGQNVTLSCEQNLNHDAMYWYRQDPGQGLRLIYYSQIVNDFQKGDIAEGYSVSREKKESFPLTVTSAQKNPTAFYLCASSIMGLGGEQYFGPGTRLTVT.

The genes are TRBV11-2 and TRBJ2-3, with a weak D call TRBD1 (5 bases). The CDR3 totals 20 residues. Deletions cut 0 bases from V and 1 base from J, with 23 bases between. The germline V gene has CDR1 SGHAT and CDR2 FQNNGV. CDR3 loop: CASSLELVWTLEGRTDTQYF. DNA of the CDR3: TGTGCCAGCAGCTTAGAGTTAGTCTGGACACTTGAAGGCCGCACAGATACGCAGTATTTT.

The V and J genes are TRBV20-1 and TRBJ2-7, with D uncertain. The germline CDR1 and CDR2 sequences are DFQATT and SNEGSKA (reference sequence). The V end lost 0 bases, the J end lost 2 bases, and 20 bases lay between the germline ends. The CDR3 totals 17 residues. The chain's CDR3 is CSARDQPMVPGPYEQYF. Written as DNA, the CDR3 is TGCAGTGCTAGAGATCAGCCGATGGTTCCGGGCCCCTACGAGCAGTACTTC.

The chain carries TRBV4-2 and TRBJ1-1; 7 nucleotides line up with TRBD1. The J segment lost 4 bases and the V segment lost 6 bases, leaving 8 bases of the junction unmatched. Germline CDR1 LGHNA, CDR2 YNFKEQ. The CDR3 loop spans 14 amino acids. CDR3 region: CASRSGGSGTEAFF. The DNA of the CDR3 is TGTGCCAGCAGGTCAGGGGGAAGTGGCACTGAAGCTTTCTTT.

The chain is built from TRBV27 and TRBJ2-3, with D maybe TRBD2 (6 bases). The CDR3 is 15 residues long. Germline-derived CDR1 and CDR2 are MNHEY and SMNVEV (reference sequence). The ends were cut back, 5 bases at V and 2 bases at J, with 14 bases in the middle. As DNA, the CDR3 is TGTGCCAGCAGTATTCTAGCGAAAGACACAGATACGCAGTATTTT. This encodes CASSILAKDTDTQYF.

This clonotype was observed a handful of times. The CDR3 reads CAWSVGHSEETQYF. The CDR3 nucleotides read TGTGCCTGGAGTGTTGGCCACAGTGAGGAGACCCAGTACTTC. V gene TRBV30 combines with J gene TRBJ2-5; D uncertain. The CDR3 consists of 14 residues. Germline lookup yields CDR1 GTSNPN and CDR2 SVGIG (reference sequence). The ends were cut back, 0 bases at V and 5 bases at J, with 13 bases in the middle.

The V call is TRBV25-1, the J call TRBJ2-1, with no clear D. Germline CDR1 reads MGHDK; CDR2 reads SYGVNS. Trimming cost V 1 base and J 0 bases, with 1 base left between them. The CDR3 spans 13 residues. CDR3 sequence: CASSEFSYNEQFF. The DNA for the CDR3 is TGTGCCAGCAGTGAATTCTCCTACAATGAGCAGTTCTTC.

V is TRBV19 and J is TRBJ2-1; no clear D. The CDR3 has 15 residues. From germline, CDR1 is LNHDA and CDR2 SQIVND (reference sequence). V was shortened by 7 bases and J by 4 bases, with 17 bases between the two germline ends. CDR3 loop: CASTLSAGLYNEQFF. As DNA, the CDR3 is TGTGCCAGTACCCTATCAGCCGGTCTGTACAATGAGCAGTTCTTC.

This clonotype came up once. The rearrangement joins TRBV19 to TRBJ1-2; TRBD1 agrees at 7 bases. With 1 base clipped from V and 8 bases from J, the junction kept 4 bases outside the gene matches. This CDR3 has 13 residues. Germline lookup yields CDR1 LNHDA and CDR2 SQIVND (reference sequence). The CDR3 region has the DNA TGTGCCAGTAGTATAGGGACAGGTTCGGGCTACACCTTC. It translates to CASSIGTGSGYTF.

The rearrangement uses TRBV5-6 and TRBJ1-1; TRBD1 matches 7 bases. This CDR3 is 16 amino acids long. V was clipped by 4 bases and J by 3 bases; unmatched bases: 12. Germline V gives CDR1 SGHDT, CDR2 YYEEEE. In DNA form, the CDR3 reads TGTGCCAGCAGCAAAACAACAGGGGCCGGGGACACTGAAGCTTTCTTT. It yields the protein CASSKTTGAGDTEAFF.

The chain combines TRBV13 with TRBJ2-1; 8 nucleotides agree with TRBD1. V trimming: 5 bases; J trimming: 5 bases; junction bases outside the gene matches: 8. This CDR3 is built from 15 residues. Germline CDR1 and CDR2: PRHDT and FYEKMQ (reference sequence). CDR3 loop: CASSTRQGSDNEQFF. Written as DNA, the CDR3 is TGTGCCAGCAGCACCAGACAGGGGAGTGACAATGAGCAGTTCTTC.

The CDR3 is CATTLGTSGRFIENEQFF. CDR3 bases: TGTGCCACCACCTTGGGGACTAGCGGGAGATTTATAGAGAATGAGCAGTTCTTC. V is TRBV15 and J is TRBJ2-1, with TRBD2 matching over 14 bases. This CDR3 region has 18 residues. V lost 7 bases to trimming and J lost 7 bases; unmatched junction nucleotides: 15. In germline, CDR1 is LNHNV, CDR2 YYDKDF (reference sequence).

The rearrangement uses TRBV28 and TRBJ2-5, with 9 bases aligning to TRBD2. Germline V CDR1 and CDR2: MDHEN, SYDVKM. The CDR3 spans 16 residues. V lost 4 bases to trimming and J lost 5 bases; unmatched junction nucleotides: 11. This CDR3 is CASSSRPGLALETQYF. The CDR3 DNA sequence: TGTGCCAGCAGTTCCCGGCCGGGACTAGCCCTGGAGACCCAGTACTTC.

The chain combines TRBV4-1 with TRBJ2-1; D might be TRBD1 (6 bases). This CDR3 has 15 amino acids. V lost 4 bases and J lost 8, with 18 bases in between. The V gene's germline CDR1 is MGHRA and CDR2 YSYEKL. Here the CDR3 reads CASSLRRWGPDEQFF. CDR3 sequence (DNA): TGCGCCAGCAGCCTGCGACGGTGGGGGCCCGATGAGCAGTTCTTC.

The chain joins TRBV5-1 to TRBJ1-1; the match to TRBD1 covers 9 bases. After removal of 5 bases from V and 3 bases from J, the junction contained 8 bases not matched to a gene. The CDR3 covers 15 residues. Germline assignment: CDR1 SGHRS and CDR2 YFSETQ. The chain's CDR3 is CASSATGGWDTEAFF. The CDR3, as DNA: TGCGCCAGCAGTGCTACAGGGGGCTGGGACACTGAAGCTTTCTTT.

The chain joins TRBV27 to TRBJ2-5; D is unclear. V lost 3 bases and J lost 0, with 8 bases in between. CDR3 size: 14 residues. CDR1 and CDR2 (germline): MNHEY, SMNVEV (reference sequence). CDR3 residues: CASSFTAYQETQYF. DNA for the CDR3: TGTGCCAGCAGTTTTACAGCCTACCAAGAGACCCAGTACTTC.